This T cell receptor (beta chain) was identified during a study of blood T cell repertoires in COVID-19. Study overall: Sources were T cells, B-cell-depleted T cells, or PBMCs; the material itself was cDNA or gDNA.

Germline CDR1 and CDR2: SGHAT and FQNNGV. V dropped 5 bases and J dropped 12 bases, with 19 bases sitting between them. The CDR3 has 13 amino acids. Original processing notes: Reference gene primer amplification in the assay estimated nucleated cell counts. Clones were read by immunoSEQ multiplex PCR, and TCRdb kept only the in-frame ones, dropping some. V and J calls and clone size are as listed in that table; D and trimming were resolved from the DNA. Of 120,000 to 150,000 clones listed, 84% are singletons. Residents of under 25 US areas, aged about 18 to 95 years, made up the participants. Clinical history reported by participants formed the basis on which cohorts were assigned.

The receptor comes from a man aged 35-49 years with acute COVID-19. The sequenced material came from PBMCs or T cells enriched from blood (not recorded which). The chain combines TRBV11-2 with TRBJ1-2, with D possibly being TRBD1 (5 bases). In DNA, the CDR3 is TGTGCCAGCAGCGCCAGCCCGGGGGAAGGTCACACCTTC. Its protein is CASSASPGEGHTF.